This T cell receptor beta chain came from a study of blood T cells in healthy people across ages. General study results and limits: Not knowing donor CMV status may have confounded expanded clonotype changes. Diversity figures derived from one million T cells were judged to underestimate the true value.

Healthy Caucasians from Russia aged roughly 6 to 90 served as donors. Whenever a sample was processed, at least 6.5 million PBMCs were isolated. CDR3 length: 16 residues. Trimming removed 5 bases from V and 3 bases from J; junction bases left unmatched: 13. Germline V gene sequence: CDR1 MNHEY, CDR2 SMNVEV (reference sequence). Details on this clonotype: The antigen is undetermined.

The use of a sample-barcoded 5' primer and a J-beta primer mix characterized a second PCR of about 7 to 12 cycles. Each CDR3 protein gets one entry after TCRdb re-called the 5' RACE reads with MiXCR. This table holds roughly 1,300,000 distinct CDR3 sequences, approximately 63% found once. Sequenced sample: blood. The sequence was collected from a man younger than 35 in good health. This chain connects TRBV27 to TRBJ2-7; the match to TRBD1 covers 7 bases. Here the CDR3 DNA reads TGTGCCAGCAGTATCACGCCCGGGACAGCTAACTACGAGCAGTACTTC. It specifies CASSITPGTANYEQYF.